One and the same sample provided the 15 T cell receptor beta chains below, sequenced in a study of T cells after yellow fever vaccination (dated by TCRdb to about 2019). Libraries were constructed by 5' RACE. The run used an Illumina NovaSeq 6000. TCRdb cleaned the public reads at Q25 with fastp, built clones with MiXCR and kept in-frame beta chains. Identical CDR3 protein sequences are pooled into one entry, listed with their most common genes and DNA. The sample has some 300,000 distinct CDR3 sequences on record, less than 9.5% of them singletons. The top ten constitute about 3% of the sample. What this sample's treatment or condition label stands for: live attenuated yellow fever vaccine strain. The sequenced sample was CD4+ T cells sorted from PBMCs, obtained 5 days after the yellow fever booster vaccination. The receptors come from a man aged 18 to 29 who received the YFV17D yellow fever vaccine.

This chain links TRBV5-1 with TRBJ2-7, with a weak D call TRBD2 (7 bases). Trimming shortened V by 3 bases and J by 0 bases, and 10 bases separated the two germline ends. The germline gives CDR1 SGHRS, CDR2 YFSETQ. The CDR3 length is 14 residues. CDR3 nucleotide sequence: TGCGCCAGCAGCTGGGAGGGACACTCCTACGAGCAGTACTTC. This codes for CASSWEGHSYEQYF.

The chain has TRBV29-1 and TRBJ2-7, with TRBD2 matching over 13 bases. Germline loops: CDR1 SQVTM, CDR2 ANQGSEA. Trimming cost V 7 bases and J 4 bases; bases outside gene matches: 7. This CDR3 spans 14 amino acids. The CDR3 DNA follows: TGCAGCGGTTGCGGGACTAGCGGGGATTACGAGCAGTACTTC. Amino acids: CSGCGTSGDYEQYF.

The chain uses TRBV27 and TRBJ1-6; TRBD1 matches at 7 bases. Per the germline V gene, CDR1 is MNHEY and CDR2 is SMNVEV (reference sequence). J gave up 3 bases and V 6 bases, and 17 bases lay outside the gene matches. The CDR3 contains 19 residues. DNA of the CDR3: TGTGCCAGCAGCCTAAGGGGGGGACTGACAGGGAACTATAATTCACCCCTCCACTTT. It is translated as CASSLRGGLTGNYNSPLHF.

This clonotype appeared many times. As DNA, the CDR3 is TGTGCCAGCTCACATTTAGATACGCAGTATTTT. Residues: CASSHLDTQYF. V usage is TRBV18 and J usage is TRBJ2-3, with D hard to call. V lost 4 bases and J 5 bases, leaving 4 bases between the germline ends. Germline V gene sequence: CDR1 KGHSH, CDR2 LQKENI. The CDR3 contains 11 residues.

As DNA, the CDR3 is TGTGCCAGCAGCTTATCCCCCAGCCCTGATGCCAAAAACATTCAGTACTTC. Protein sequence: CASSLSPSPDAKNIQYF. The chain employs TRBV7-6 and TRBJ2-4, with D unresolved. With 2 bases removed from V and 1 base from J, the gap between germline ends came to 15 bases. The germline CDR1 and CDR2 sequences are SGHVS and FNYEAQ. CDR3 length equals 17 residues.

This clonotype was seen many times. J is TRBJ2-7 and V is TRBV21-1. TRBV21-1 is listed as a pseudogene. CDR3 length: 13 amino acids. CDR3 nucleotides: TGTGCCAGCAGCAAAGTCAACTCCTACGAGCAGTACTTC. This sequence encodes CASSKVNSYEQYF.

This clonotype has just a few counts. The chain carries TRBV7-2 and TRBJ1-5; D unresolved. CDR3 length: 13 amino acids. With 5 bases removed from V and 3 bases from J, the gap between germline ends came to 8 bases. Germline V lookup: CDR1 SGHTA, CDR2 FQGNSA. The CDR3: CASSTYLNQPQHF. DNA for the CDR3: TGTGCCAGCAGCACTTACCTCAATCAGCCCCAGCATTTT. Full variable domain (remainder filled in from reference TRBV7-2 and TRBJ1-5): GAGVSQSPSNKVTEKGKDVELRCDPISGHTALYWYRQSLGQGLEFLIYFQGNSAPDKSGLPSDRFSAERTGGSVSTLTIQRTQQEDSAVYLCASSTYLNQPQHFGDGTRLSIL.

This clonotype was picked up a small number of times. CDR3 bases: TGTGCCAGCTCACCCCAGGACAGCGCGGAGCAGTACTTC. The encoded protein is CASSPQDSAEQYF. J is TRBJ2-7 and V is TRBV18; TRBD1 might be the D (6 bases). Deletions cut 3 bases from V and 7 bases from J, with 13 bases between. Germline CDR1 reads KGHSH; CDR2 reads LQKENI. The CDR3 covers 13 residues. Together with reference TRBV18 and TRBJ2-7, the CDR3 gives the full variable domain: NAGVMQNPRHLVRRRGQEARLRCSPMKGHSHVYWYRQLPEEGLKFMVYLQKENIIDESGMPKERFSAEFPKEGPSILRIQQVVRGDSAAYFCASSPQDSAEQYFGPGTRLTVT.

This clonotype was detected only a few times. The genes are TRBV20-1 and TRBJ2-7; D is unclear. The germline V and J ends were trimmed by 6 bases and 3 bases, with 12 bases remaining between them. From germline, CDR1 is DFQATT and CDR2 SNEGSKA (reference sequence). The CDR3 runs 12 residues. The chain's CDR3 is CSARTFGYEQYF. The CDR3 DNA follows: TGCAGTGCGAGGACGTTCGGCTACGAGCAGTACTTC.

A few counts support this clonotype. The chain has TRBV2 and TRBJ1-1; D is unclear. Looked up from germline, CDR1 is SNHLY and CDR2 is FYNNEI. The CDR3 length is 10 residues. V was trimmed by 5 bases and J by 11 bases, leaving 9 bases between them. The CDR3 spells CASSLTKAFF. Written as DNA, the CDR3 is TGTGCCAGCAGTTTAACTAAGGCTTTCTTT.

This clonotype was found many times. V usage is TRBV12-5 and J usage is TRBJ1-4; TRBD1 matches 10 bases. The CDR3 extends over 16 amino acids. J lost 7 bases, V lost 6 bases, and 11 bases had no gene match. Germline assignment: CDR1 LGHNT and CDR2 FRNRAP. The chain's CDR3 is CASGPGTGVFGEKLFF. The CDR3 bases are TGTGCTAGTGGCCCGGGGACAGGGGTTTTCGGTGAAAAACTGTTTTTT.

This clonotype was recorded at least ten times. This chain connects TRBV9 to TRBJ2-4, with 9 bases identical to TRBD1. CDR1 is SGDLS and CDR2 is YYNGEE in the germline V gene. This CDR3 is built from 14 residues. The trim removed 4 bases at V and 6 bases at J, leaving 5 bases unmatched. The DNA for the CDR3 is TGTGCCAGCAGCACCACGGACAGGGGAAACATTCAGTACTTC. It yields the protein CASSTTDRGNIQYF. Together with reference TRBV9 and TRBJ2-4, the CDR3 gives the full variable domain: DSGVTQTPKHLITATGQRVTLRCSPRSGDLSVYWYQQSLDQGLQFLIQYYNGEERAKGNILERFSAQQFPDLHSELNLSSLELGDSALYFCASSTTDRGNIQYFGAGTRLSVL.

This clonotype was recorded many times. DNA for the CDR3: TGCAGCGGTAGACTGTCTAGCACAGATACGCAGTATTTT. It translates to CSGRLSSTDTQYF. This chain uses TRBV29-1 with TRBJ2-3; no firm D call. V was clipped by 7 bases and J by 0 bases, with 11 bases between them. This CDR3 contains 13 residues. Germline CDR1 is SQVTM and CDR2 is ANQGSEA.

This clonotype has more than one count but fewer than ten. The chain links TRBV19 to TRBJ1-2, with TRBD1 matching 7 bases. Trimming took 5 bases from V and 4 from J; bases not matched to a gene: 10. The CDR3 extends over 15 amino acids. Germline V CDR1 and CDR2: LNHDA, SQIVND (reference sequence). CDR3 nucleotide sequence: TGTGCCAGTAGTGCCGGGACAGTTTCACTCTATGGCTACACCTTC. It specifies CASSAGTVSLYGYTF.

CDR3 residues: CASSGDSRGEQYV. DNA of the CDR3: TGTGCCAGCAGTGGTGACAGTCGTGGGGAGCAGTACGTC. This sequence joins TRBV6-1 and TRBJ2-7, with D perhaps TRBD1 (5 bases). Trimming cost V 4 bases and J 7 bases, with 14 bases left between them. Germline assignment: CDR1 MNHNS and CDR2 SASEGT. This CDR3 region has 13 residues.